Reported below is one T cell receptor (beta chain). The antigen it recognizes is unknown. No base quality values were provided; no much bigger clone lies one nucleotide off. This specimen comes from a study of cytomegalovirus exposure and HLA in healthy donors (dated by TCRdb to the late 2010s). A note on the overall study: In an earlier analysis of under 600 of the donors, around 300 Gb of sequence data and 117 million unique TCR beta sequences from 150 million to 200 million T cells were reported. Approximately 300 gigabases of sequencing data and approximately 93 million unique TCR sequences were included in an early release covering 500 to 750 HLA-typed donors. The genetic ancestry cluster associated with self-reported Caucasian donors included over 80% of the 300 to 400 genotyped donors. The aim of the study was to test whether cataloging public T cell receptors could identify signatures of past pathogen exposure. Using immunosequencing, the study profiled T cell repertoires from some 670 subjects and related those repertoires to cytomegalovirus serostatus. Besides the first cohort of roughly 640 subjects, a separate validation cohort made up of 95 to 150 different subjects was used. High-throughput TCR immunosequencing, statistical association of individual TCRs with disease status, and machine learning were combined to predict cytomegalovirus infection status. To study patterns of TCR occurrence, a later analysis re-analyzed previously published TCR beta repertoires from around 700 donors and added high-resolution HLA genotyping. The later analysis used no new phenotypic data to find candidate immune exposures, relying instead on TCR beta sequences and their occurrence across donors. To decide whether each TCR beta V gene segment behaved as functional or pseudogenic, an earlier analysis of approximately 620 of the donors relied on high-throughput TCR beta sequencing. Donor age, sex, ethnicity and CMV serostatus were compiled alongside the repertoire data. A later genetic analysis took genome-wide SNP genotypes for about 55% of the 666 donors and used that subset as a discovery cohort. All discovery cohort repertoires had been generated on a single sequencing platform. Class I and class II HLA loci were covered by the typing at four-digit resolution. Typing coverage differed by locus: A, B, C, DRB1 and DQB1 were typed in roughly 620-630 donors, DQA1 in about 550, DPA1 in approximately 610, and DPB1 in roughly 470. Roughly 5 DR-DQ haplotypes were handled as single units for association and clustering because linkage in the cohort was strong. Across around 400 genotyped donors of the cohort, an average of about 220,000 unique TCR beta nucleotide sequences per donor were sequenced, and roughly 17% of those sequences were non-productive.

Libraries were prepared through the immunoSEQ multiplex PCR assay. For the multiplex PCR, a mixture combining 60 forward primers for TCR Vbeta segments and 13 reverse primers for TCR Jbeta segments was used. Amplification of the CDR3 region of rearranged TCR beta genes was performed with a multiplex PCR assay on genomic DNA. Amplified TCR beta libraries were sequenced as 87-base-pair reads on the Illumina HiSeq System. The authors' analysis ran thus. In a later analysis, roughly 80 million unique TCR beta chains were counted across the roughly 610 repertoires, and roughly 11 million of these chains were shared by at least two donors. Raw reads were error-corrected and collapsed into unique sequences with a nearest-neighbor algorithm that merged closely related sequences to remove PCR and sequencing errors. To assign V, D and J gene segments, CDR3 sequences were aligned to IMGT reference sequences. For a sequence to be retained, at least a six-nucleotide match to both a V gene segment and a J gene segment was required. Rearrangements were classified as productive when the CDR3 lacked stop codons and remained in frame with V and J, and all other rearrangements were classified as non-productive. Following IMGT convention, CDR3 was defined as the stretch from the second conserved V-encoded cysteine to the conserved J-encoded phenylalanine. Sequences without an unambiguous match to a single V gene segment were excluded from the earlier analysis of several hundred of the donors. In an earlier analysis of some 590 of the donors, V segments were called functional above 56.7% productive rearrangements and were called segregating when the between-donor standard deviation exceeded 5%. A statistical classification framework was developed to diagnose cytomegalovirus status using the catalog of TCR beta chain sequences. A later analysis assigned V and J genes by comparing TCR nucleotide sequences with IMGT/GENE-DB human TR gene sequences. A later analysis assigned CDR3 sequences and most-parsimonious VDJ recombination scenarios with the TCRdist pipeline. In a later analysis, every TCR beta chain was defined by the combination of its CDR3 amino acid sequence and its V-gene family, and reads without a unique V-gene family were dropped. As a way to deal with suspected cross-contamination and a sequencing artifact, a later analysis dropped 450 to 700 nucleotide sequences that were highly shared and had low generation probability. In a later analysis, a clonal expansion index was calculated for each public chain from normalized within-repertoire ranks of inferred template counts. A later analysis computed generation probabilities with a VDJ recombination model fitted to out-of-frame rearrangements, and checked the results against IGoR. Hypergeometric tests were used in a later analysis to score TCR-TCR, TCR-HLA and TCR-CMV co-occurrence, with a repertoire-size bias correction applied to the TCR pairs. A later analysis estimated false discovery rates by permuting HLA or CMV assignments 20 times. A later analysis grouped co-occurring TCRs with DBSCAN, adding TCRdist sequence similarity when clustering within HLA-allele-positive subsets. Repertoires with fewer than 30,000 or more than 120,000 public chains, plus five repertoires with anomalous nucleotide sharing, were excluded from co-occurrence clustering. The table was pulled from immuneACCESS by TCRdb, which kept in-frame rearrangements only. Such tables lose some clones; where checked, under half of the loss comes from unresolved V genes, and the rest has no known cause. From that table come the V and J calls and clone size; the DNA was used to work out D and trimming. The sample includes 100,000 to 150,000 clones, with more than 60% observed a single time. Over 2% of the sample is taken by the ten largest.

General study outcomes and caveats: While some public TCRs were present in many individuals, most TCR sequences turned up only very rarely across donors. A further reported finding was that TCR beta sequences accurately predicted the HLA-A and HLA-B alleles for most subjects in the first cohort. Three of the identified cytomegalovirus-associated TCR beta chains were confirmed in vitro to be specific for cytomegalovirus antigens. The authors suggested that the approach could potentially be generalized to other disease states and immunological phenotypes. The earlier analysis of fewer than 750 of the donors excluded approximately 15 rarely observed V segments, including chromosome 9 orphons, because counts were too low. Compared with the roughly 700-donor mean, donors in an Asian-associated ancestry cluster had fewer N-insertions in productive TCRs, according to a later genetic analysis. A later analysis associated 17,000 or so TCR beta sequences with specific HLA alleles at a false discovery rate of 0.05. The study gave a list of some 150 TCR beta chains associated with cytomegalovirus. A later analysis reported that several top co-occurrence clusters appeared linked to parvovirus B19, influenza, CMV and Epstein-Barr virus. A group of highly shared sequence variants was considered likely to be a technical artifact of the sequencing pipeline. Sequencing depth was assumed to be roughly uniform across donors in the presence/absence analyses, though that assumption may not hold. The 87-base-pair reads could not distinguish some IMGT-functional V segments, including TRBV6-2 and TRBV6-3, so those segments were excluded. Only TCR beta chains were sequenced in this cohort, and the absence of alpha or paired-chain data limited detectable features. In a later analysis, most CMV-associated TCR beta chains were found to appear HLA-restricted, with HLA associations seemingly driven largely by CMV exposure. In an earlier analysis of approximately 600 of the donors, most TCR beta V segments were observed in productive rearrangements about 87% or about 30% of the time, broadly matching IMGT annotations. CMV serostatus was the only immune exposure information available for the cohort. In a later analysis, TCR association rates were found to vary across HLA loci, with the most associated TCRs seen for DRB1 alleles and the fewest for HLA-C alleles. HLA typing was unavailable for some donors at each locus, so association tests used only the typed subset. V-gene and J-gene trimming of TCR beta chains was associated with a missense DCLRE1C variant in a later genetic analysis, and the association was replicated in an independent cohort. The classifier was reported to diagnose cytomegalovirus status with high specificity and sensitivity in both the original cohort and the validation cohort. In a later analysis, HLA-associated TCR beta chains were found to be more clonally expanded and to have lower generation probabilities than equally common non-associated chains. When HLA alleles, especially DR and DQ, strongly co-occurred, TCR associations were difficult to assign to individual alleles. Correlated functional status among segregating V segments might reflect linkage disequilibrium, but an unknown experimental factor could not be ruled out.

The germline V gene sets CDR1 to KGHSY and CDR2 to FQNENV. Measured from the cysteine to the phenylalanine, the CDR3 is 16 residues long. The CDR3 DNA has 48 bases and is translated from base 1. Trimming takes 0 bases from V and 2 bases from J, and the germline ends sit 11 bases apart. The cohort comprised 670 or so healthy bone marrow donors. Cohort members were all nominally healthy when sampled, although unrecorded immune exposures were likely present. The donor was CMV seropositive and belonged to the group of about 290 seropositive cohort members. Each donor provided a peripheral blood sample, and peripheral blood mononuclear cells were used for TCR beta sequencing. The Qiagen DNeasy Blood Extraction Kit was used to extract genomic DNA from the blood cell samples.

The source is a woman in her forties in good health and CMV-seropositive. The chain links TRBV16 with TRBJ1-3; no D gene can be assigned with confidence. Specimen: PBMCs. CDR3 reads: CASSQSIGETGNTIYF. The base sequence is TGTGCCAGCAGCCAATCGATCGGGGAAACTGGAAACACCATATATTTT.